The entry below describes one T cell receptor (beta chain). Its antigen remains unidentified. These data come from a study of radiotherapy plus CTLA-4 blockade in lung cancer. Study-wide results and limits: Subsequent to radiotherapy plus ipilimumab, tumor-derived TCR clones underwent expansion in blood.

Trimming cost V 1 base and J 5 bases; bases outside gene matches: 4. The CDR3 extends over 14 amino acids. Germline V gives CDR1 SEHNR, CDR2 FQNEAQ (reference sequence). The repertoire was sequenced with immunoSEQ multiplex PCR; TCRdb's copy has only in-frame clones and lacks some. This table has about 87,000 clones, more than 75% appearing once. The material sequenced was peripheral blood, taken from a patient treated with radiotherapy plus ipilimumab. The TCR originated in a human donor with non-small cell lung cancer that progressed on radiotherapy plus ipilimumab. The genes are TRBV7-9 and TRBJ2-5, with 7 positions matching TRBD2. The CDR3 coding sequence is TGTGCCAGCAGCTTAGGGGGAGGGGCGGAGACCCAGTACTTC. This encodes CASSLGGGAETQYF.